These 31 T cell receptor beta chains originate from one sample sequenced in a study of cytomegalovirus exposure and HLA in healthy donors. PCR employed 60 Vbeta and 13 Jbeta primers. Profiled with immunoSEQ multiplex PCR; TCRdb holds only in-frame clones, not every one. Found here are under 150,000 clones, more than 70% of them singletons; the top ten hold 4.2%. The material sequenced was PBMCs. The source is a man between 50 and 59 years old in good health and CMV-seropositive.

This clone has a handful of counts. The rearrangement joins TRBV5-6 to TRBJ2-4, with a tentative D call TRBD1 (6 bases). V lost 3 bases to trimming and J lost 0 bases, with 7 bases between them. CDR1 and CDR2 from the germline V gene are SGHDT and YYEEEE. This CDR3 comprises 14 residues. The CDR3 reads CASSSQGAKNIQYF. CDR3 in DNA: TGTGCCAGCAGCTCACAGGGAGCCAAAAACATTCAGTACTTC.

The J gene is TRBJ2-1, the V gene TRBV5-4, with 8 positions matching TRBD2. Germline V gene sequence: CDR1 SGHNT, CDR2 YYREEE (reference sequence). With V trimmed by 4 bases and J by 0 bases, 3 bases remained unmatched. The CDR3 is made up of 15 amino acids. CDR3 region: CASSPSGSSYNEQFF. CDR3 bases: TGTGCCAGCAGCCCAAGCGGGAGCTCCTACAATGAGCAGTTCTTC.

The chain recombines TRBV9 with TRBJ2-3, with D perhaps TRBD2 (5 bases). The V gene lost 0 bases and the J gene lost 10 bases, with 15 bases spanning the gap. The germline V gene has CDR1 SGDLS and CDR2 YYNGEE. This CDR3 comprises 14 residues. The CDR3 here is CASSVGSSYVPQYF. DNA of the CDR3: TGTGCCAGCAGCGTAGGTTCTAGCTATGTTCCGCAGTATTTT. Combining the CDR3 with reference TRBV9 and TRBJ2-3 gives the whole variable domain DSGVTQTPKHLITATGQRVTLRCSPRSGDLSVYWYQQSLDQGLQFLIQYYNGEERAKGNILERFSAQQFPDLHSELNLSSLELGDSALYFCASSVGSSYVPQYFGPGTRLTVL.

This clone appeared a single time. The rearrangement uses TRBV2 and TRBJ2-2; TRBD2 aligns across 12 bases. J lost 5 bases, V lost 3 bases, and 7 bases had no gene match. Looked up from germline, CDR1 is SNHLY and CDR2 is FYNNEI. The CDR3 runs 17 residues. CDR3 amino acids: CASSDSSGRAGTGELFF. The CDR3 DNA reads TGTGCCAGCAGTGATTCTAGCGGGAGGGCCGGGACCGGGGAGCTGTTTTTT.

The genes are TRBV5-6 and TRBJ1-2; D unclear. Germline CDR1 and CDR2: SGHDT and YYEEEE. This CDR3 contains 15 residues. The V end lost 2 bases, the J end lost 2 bases, and 13 bases lay between the germline ends. The CDR3 sequence: CASSFLGSRNYGYTF. CDR3 in DNA: TGTGCCAGCAGCTTTCTAGGGAGCAGGAACTATGGCTACACCTTC.

The V call is TRBV14, the J call TRBJ2-1; D is possibly TRBD2 (6 bases). Trimming pared 5 bases from V and 13 bases from J, leaving 18 bases between. The CDR3 sequence is 13 residues long. CDR1 is SGHDN, CDR2 FVKESK, per germline. The CDR3 DNA follows: TGTGCCAGCAGCGGGATGATGGTGGAGGGCCAGTTCTTC. The encoded protein is CASSGMMVEGQFF.

This chain links TRBV2 with TRBJ2-3; the match to TRBD2 covers 9 bases. CDR3 size: 16 residues. Germline CDR1 is SNHLY and CDR2 is FYNNEI. V was pared by 0 bases and J by 5 bases, with 6 bases of the junction left unmatched. CDR3 sequence: CASSEAWRGGEDTQYF. As DNA, the CDR3 is TGTGCCAGCAGTGAAGCCTGGCGGGGGGGTGAAGATACGCAGTATTTT.

This clone was counted only a few times. This chain connects TRBV19 to TRBJ2-5; D gene ambiguous. The germline gives CDR1 LNHDA, CDR2 SQIVND (reference sequence). The CDR3 sequence is 13 residues long. V was shortened by 3 bases and J by 5 bases, with 10 bases between the two germline ends. The CDR3 DNA follows: TGTGCCAGTAGTATGACGCCCGGGGAGACCCAGTACTTC. It encodes CASSMTPGETQYF.

Notes on this clone: This same CDR3 is encoded by further DNA sequences in the sample. The gene calls are TRBV5-8 and TRBJ1-2, with D possibly matching TRBD1 (5 bases). Germline V lookup: CDR1 SGHTS, CDR2 YDEGEE. The CDR3 runs to 13 residues. Trimming shortened V by 0 bases and J by 6 bases, and 9 bases separated the two germline ends. This chain's CDR3 is CASSLAQADGYTF. DNA for the CDR3: TGTGCCAGCAGCTTGGCACAGGCTGATGGCTACACCTTC. Full variable domain (remainder filled in from reference TRBV5-8 and TRBJ1-2): EAGVTQSPTHLIKTRGQQATLRCSPISGHTSVYWYQQALGLGLQFLLWYDEGEERNRGNFPPRFSGRQFPNYSSELNVNALELEDSALYLCASSLAQADGYTFGSGTRLTVV.

This clone was detected a few times. J is TRBJ2-3 and V is TRBV7-9; 15 nucleotides line up with TRBD2. The CDR3 runs 15 residues. Trimming removed 3 bases from V and 6 bases from J; junction bases left unmatched: 1. Germline V lookup: CDR1 SEHNR, CDR2 FQNEAQ (reference sequence). The CDR3 reads CASSLGTSGRDTQYF. In nucleotides, the CDR3 is TGTGCCAGCAGCTTGGGGACTAGCGGGAGGGATACGCAGTATTTT. Full variable domain (outside the CDR3, taken from reference TRBV7-9 and TRBJ2-3): DTGVSQNPRHKITKRGQNVTFRCDPISEHNRLYWYRQTLGQGPEFLTYFQNEAQLEKSRLLSDRFSAERPKGSFSTLEIQRTEQGDSAMYLCASSLGTSGRDTQYFGPGTRLTVL.

The chain uses TRBV19 and TRBJ2-1; 9 bases match TRBD2. Germline CDR1 is LNHDA and CDR2 is SQIVND (reference sequence). The trim removed 3 bases at V and 2 bases at J, leaving 8 bases unmatched. The CDR3 is 17 residues long. The CDR3 sequence: CASSIRGGRAPYNEQFF. DNA for the CDR3: TGTGCCAGTAGTATCCGCGGCGGGAGGGCCCCCTACAATGAGCAGTTCTTC.

The chain recombines TRBV19 with TRBJ2-1, with unresolved D. In germline, CDR1 is LNHDA, CDR2 SQIVND (reference sequence). This CDR3 region has 16 residues. Trimming left V 0 bases short and J 0 bases short, with 9 bases between. The CDR3, as DNA: TGTGCCAGTAGTATAGAAGCCTCGAACTCCTACAATGAGCAGTTCTTC. Its translation is CASSIEASNSYNEQFF.

This clone was counted a few times. Sequence at one end of the junction differs from germline and may be a read error. The rearrangement links TRBV19 to TRBJ1-1; the match to TRBD1 covers 7 bases. The CDR3 consists of 11 residues. CDR1 is LNHDA and CDR2 is SQIVND in the germline V gene (reference sequence). In nucleotides, the CDR3 is TGTGCCAGTTCCGGGACAGACTATCTATCGTTT. This codes for CASSGTDYLSF.

The V gene is TRBV19, the J gene TRBJ2-3; TRBD2 matches 13 bases. V dropped 4 bases and J dropped 4; count of bases not matched to a gene: 5. In germline, CDR1 is LNHDA, CDR2 SQIVND (reference sequence). The CDR3 loop spans 16 amino acids. As DNA, the CDR3 is TGTGCCAGTAGTACTCAGACTAGCGGGGGGTCAGATACGCAGTATTTT. Amino acids: CASSTQTSGGSDTQYF.

The chain combines TRBV18 with TRBJ2-7; TRBD2 matches 8 bases. CDR3 length: 14 amino acids. The V gene's germline CDR1 is KGHSH and CDR2 LQKENI. J gave up 3 bases and V 2 bases, and 3 bases lay outside the gene matches. The CDR3 sequence is CASSPSAGGYEQYF. The CDR3 DNA reads as TGTGCCAGCTCACCATCGGCGGGGGGCTACGAGCAGTACTTC.

The chain links TRBV11-2 to TRBJ1-1, with 8 bases matching TRBD1. This CDR3 is 12 amino acids long. V shed 4 bases, J shed 11 bases, and the junction held 6 bases outside the gene matches. Germline V gene sequence: CDR1 SGHAT, CDR2 FQNNGV. The CDR3 here is CASSWRTGRAFF. CDR3 sequence (DNA): TGTGCCAGCAGCTGGAGGACAGGGAGGGCTTTCTTT.

The V call is TRBV27, the J call TRBJ1-5; no definite D call. V lost 3 bases to trimming and J lost 4 bases, with 19 bases between them. CDR3 size: 17 residues. Germline loops: CDR1 MNHEY, CDR2 SMNVEV (reference sequence). CDR3 coding DNA: TGTGCCAGCAGTTTTCCGACTAACACGACTGATAATCAGCCCCAGCATTTT. It translates to CASSFPTNTTDNQPQHF.

The chain recombines TRBV29-1 with TRBJ2-2; the D is unclear. This CDR3 is 13 amino acids long. V was clipped by 5 bases and J by 0 bases, with 7 bases between them. Germline V gives CDR1 SQVTM, CDR2 ANQGSEA. CDR3 loop: CSVRRSNTGELFF. In nucleotides, the CDR3 is TGCAGCGTTCGTCGGTCGAACACCGGGGAGCTGTTTTTT.

This clone has just one count. The chain joins TRBV21-1 to TRBJ2-7; the table gives TRBD1 as D, unverified against the DNA. TRBV21-1 corresponds to a pseudogene. The CDR3 totals 14 residues. CDR3 coding DNA: TGTGCCAGCAGCAGCCCGACAGGGGGCTACGAGCAGTACTTC. Its translation is CASSSPTGGYEQYF.

V gene TRBV27 combines with J gene TRBJ1-2, with D possibly matching TRBD1 (6 bases). The germline V gene encodes CDR1 MNHEY and CDR2 SMNVEV (reference sequence). The V end lost 4 bases, the J end lost 1 base, and 10 bases lay between the germline ends. This CDR3 has 14 residues. In DNA, the CDR3 is TGTGCCAGCAGTTCAATCAGGGGTAACTATGGCTACACCTTC. It codes for CASSSIRGNYGYTF.

The chain uses TRBV4-1 and TRBJ2-3; 13 nucleotides line up with TRBD2. Per germline, CDR1 MGHRA and CDR2 YSYEKL. Trimming at V came to 5 bases and at J to 3 bases, leaving 5 bases not matched to a gene. The CDR3 loop spans 16 amino acids. DNA of the CDR3: TGCGCCAGCAGCAGGACTAGCGGGAGCACAACAGATACGCAGTATTTT. It is translated as CASSRTSGSTTDTQYF.

V is TRBV18 and J is TRBJ2-7, with 9 bases aligning to TRBD1. This CDR3 is 18 amino acids long. CDR1 KGHSH and CDR2 LQKENI come from the germline V gene. With 3 bases clipped from V and 5 bases from J, the junction kept 17 bases outside the gene matches. CDR3 region: CASSPIIPGQGMWDEQYF. In DNA, the CDR3 is TGTGCCAGCTCACCGATTATTCCGGGACAGGGTATGTGGGACGAGCAGTACTTC.

The J gene is TRBJ1-1, the V gene TRBV27, with 7 bases aligning to TRBD1. The V gene's germline CDR1 is MNHEY and CDR2 SMNVEV (reference sequence). The CDR3 runs 16 residues. V was pared by 6 bases and J by 0 bases, with 10 bases of the junction left unmatched. CDR3 nucleotides: TGTGCCAGCAGCCCCAGGGTCGGACAGGTGAACACTGAAGCTTTCTTT. Amino acid sequence: CASSPRVGQVNTEAFF.

The rearrangement joins TRBV19 to TRBJ1-5; D is unresolved. The germline V gene has CDR1 LNHDA and CDR2 SQIVND (reference sequence). V was clipped by 7 bases and J by 1 base, with 14 bases between them. The length of the CDR3 is 15 residues. The CDR3, as DNA: TGTGCCAGTAAAAGGAGGGCGGAAAGCAATCAGCCCCAGCATTTT. Its protein product is CASKRRAESNQPQHF.

The chain joins TRBV10-3 to TRBJ1-6; 7 bases line up with TRBD1. Germline CDR1 ENHRY, CDR2 SYGVKD. CDR3 size: 13 residues. Trimming cost V 7 bases and J 7 bases; bases outside gene matches: 4. CDR3 sequence: CAITGTENSPLHF. The CDR3 DNA reads as TGTGCCATCACCGGGACAGAGAATTCACCCCTCCACTTT.

The chain has TRBV6-6 and TRBJ2-7; TRBD1 matches 9 bases. The germline gives CDR1 MNHNY, CDR2 SVGAGI (reference sequence). The CDR3 has 16 amino acids. J lost 2 bases, V lost 6 bases, and 11 bases had no gene match. The CDR3 is CASSRVPGQGAYEQYF. The CDR3 DNA reads as TGTGCCAGCAGCCGCGTCCCGGGACAGGGCGCCTACGAGCAGTACTTC.

This chain joins TRBV5-1 and TRBJ1-2, with TRBD1 identical over 8 bases. The CDR3 sequence is 15 residues long. V shed 2 bases, J shed 6 bases, and the junction held 9 bases outside the gene matches. The germline gives CDR1 SGHRS, CDR2 YFSETQ. CDR3 sequence (DNA): TGCGCCAGCAGCTTAAACTCCGGGACAGGAAATGGCTACACCTTC. The encoded protein is CASSLNSGTGNGYTF.

The chain is built from TRBV5-1 and TRBJ2-1; 7 nucleotides line up with TRBD2. The CDR3 is 16 residues long. Germline V gene sequence: CDR1 SGHRS, CDR2 YFSETQ. The V segment lost 3 bases and the J segment 5 bases; nucleotides outside the gene matches: 11. The CDR3 protein is CASSSRREWDNNEQFF. The CDR3 DNA sequence: TGCGCCAGCAGCTCGAGGCGGGAGTGGGATAACAATGAGCAGTTCTTC.

This chain links TRBV5-6 with TRBJ2-5, with a tentative D call TRBD2 (6 bases). Trimming removed 0 bases from V and 9 bases from J, with 24 bases in between. CDR1 and CDR2 (germline): SGHDT, YYEEEE. This CDR3 has 17 amino acids. The CDR3 DNA sequence: TGTGCCAGCAGCTTGGCAGGAAGGACTCGGGGGAAGGAGGCCCAGTACTTC. It yields the protein CASSLAGRTRGKEAQYF.

This clone was counted ten times or more. The CDR3 sequence is CASSYDSSSGDTQYF. The CDR3 region has the DNA TGTGCCAGCAGTTACGACAGTTCCTCAGGCGATACGCAGTATTTT. The chain links TRBV6-5 to TRBJ2-3; weak D call: TRBD1 (5 bases). CDR1 is MNHEY and CDR2 is SVGAGI in the germline V gene. The CDR3 is 15 amino acids. Trimming stripped 2 bases from V and 6 bases from J, with 15 bases between.

The table lists this clone with a count of one. The rearrangement joins TRBV6-4 to TRBJ2-3; maybe TRBD2 (5 bases). CDR3 length: 15 residues. With 0 bases removed from V and 5 bases from J, the gap between germline ends came to 12 bases. Germline-derived CDR1 and CDR2 are MRHNA and SNTAGT. The CDR3 loop reads CASSDSWGSGDTQYF. As DNA, the CDR3 is TGTGCCAGCAGTGACTCATGGGGAAGCGGAGATACGCAGTATTTT.